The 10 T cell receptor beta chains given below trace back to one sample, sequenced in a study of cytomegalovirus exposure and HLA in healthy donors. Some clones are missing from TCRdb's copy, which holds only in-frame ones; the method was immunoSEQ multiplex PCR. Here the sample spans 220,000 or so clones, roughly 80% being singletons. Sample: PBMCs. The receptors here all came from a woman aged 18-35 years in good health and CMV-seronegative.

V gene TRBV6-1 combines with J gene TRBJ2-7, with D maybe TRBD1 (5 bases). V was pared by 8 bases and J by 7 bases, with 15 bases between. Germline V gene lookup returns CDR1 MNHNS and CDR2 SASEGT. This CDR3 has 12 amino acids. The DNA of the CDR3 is TGTGCCAGCCGACTCGCCCCAGGGGAGCAGTACTTC. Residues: CASRLAPGEQYF.

The CDR3 bases are TGTGCCAGCACCGGCCGGATCAGGGCTGAAGCTTTCTTT. Protein sequence: CASTGRIRAEAFF. V gene TRBV28 combines with J gene TRBJ1-1; perhaps TRBD1 as D (5 bases). The CDR3 length is 13 residues. V was trimmed by 7 bases and J by 6 bases, leaving 15 bases between them. Looked up from germline, CDR1 is MDHEN and CDR2 is SYDVKM.

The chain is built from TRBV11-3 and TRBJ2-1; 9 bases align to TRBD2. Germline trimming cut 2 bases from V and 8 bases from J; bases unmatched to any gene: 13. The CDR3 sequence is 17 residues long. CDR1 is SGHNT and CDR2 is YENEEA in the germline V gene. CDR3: CASSLRLPSGAGDEQFF. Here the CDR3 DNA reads TGTGCCAGCAGCTTACGGTTGCCTAGCGGGGCAGGTGATGAGCAGTTCTTC.

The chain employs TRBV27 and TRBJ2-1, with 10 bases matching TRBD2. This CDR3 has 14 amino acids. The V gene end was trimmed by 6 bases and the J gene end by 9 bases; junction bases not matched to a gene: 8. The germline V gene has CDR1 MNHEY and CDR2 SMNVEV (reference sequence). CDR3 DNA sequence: TGTGCCAGCAGAAAAGCGGGGGGGCGGTTTGAGCAGTTCTTC. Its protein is CASRKAGGRFEQFF.

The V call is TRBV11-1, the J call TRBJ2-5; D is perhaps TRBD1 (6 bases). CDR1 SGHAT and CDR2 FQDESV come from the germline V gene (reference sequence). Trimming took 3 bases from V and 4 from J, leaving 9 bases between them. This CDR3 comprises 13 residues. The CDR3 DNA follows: TGTGCCAGCAGCTTCCAGGGGAGAGAGACCCAGTACTTC. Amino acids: CASSFQGRETQYF.

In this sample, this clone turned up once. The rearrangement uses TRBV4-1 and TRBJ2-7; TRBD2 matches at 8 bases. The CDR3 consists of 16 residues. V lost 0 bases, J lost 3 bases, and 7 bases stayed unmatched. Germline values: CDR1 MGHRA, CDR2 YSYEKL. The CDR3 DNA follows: TGCGCCAGCAGCCAAGAGCAGCGGGGGACGAGCTACGAGCAGTACTTC. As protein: CASSQEQRGTSYEQYF.

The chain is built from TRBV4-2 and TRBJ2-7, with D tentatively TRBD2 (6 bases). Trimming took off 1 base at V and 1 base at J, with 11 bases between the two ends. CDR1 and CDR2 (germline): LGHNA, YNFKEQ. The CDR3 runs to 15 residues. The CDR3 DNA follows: TGTGCCAGCAGCCAAGCGGGAGTGGCGTCCTACGAGCAGTACTTC. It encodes CASSQAGVASYEQYF.

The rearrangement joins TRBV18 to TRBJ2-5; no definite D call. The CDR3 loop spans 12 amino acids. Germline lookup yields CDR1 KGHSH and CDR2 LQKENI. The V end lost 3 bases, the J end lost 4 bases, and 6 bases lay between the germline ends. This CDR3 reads CASSPQLETQYF. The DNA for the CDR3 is TGTGCCAGCTCACCGCAGTTAGAGACCCAGTACTTC.

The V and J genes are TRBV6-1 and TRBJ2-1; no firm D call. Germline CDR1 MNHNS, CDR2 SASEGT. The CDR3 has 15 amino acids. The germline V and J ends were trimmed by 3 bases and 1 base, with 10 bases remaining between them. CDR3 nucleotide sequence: TGTGCCAGCAGTGACTTGGACGGGTCCTACAATGAGCAGTTCTTC. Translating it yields CASSDLDGSYNEQFF.

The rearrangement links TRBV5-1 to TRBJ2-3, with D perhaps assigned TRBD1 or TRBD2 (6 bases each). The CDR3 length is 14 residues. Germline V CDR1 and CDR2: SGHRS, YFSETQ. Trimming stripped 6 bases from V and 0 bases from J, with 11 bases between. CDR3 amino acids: CASTEGGSTDTQYF. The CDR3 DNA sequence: TGCGCCAGCACCGAGGGGGGAAGCACAGATACGCAGTATTTT.